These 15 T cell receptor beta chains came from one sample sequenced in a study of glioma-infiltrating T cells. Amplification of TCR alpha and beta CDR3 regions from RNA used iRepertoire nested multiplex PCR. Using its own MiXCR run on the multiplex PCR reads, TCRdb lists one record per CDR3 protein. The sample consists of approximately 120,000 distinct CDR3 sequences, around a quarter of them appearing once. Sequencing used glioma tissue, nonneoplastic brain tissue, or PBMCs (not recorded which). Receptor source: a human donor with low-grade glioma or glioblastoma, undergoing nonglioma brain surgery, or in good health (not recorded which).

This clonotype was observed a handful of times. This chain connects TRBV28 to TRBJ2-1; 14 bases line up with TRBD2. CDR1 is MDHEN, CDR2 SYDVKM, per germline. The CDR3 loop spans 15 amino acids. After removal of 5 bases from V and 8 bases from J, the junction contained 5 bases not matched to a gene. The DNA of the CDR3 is TGTGCCAGCAGTCCCGGGACTAGCGGGAGTTATGAGCAGTTCTTC. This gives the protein CASSPGTSGSYEQFF.

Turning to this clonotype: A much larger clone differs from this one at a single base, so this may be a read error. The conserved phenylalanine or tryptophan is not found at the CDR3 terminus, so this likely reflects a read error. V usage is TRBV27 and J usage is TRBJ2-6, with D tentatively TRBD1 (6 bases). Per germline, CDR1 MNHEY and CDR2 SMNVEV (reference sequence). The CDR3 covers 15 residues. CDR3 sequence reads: CAGSANRAGANVLTS. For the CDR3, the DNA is TGTGCCGGCAGTGCCAACAGGGCTGGGGCCAACGTCCTGACTTCC.

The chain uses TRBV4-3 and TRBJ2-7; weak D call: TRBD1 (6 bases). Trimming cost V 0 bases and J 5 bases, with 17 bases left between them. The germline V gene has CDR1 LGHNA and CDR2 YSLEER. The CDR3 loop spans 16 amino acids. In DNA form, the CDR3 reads TGCGCCAGCAGCCAAGATAGGTACAGGGTGCAGGACGAGCAGTACTTC. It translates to CASSQDRYRVQDEQYF.

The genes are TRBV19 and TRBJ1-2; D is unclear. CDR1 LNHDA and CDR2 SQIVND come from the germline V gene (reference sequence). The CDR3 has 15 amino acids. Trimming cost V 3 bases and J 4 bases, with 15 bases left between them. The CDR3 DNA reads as TGTGCCAGTAGTATGTTTGGACGTCCTCCCTATGGCTACACCTTC. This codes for CASSMFGRPPYGYTF.

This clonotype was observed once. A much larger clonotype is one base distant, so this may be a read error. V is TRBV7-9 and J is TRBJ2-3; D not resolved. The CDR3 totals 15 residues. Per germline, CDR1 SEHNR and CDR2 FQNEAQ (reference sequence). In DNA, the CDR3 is TGTGACAGCAGCTCGACCGTAGGGTTCACAGATACGCAGTATTTT. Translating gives CDSSSTVGFTDTQYF.

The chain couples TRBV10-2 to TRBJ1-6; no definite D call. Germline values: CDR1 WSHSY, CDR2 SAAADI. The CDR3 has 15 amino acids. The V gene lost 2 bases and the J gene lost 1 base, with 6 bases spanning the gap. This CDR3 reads CASSEAGSYNSPLHF. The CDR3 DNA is TGCGCCAGCAGTGAGGCGGGGTCCTATAATTCACCCCTCCACTTT.

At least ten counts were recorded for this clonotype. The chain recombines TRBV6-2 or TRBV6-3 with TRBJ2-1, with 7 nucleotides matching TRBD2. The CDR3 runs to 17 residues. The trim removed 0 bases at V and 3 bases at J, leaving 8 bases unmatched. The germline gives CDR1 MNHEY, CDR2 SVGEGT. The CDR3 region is CASSYSLTSPYYNEQFF. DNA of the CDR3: TGTGCCAGCAGTTACTCCCTGACTAGCCCGTACTACAATGAGCAGTTCTTC.

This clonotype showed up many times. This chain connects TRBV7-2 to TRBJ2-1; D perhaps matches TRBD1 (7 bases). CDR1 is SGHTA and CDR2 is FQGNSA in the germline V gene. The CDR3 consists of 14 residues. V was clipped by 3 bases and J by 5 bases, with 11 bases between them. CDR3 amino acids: CASSFQGGDNEQFF. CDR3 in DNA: TGTGCCAGCAGCTTCCAGGGGGGCGACAATGAGCAGTTCTTC.

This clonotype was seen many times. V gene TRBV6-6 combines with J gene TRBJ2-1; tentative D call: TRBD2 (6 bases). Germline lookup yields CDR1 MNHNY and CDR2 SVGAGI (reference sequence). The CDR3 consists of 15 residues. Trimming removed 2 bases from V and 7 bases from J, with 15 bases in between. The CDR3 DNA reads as TGTGCCAGCAGTTACATGGCGGGAACTGGAAATGAGCAGTTCTTC. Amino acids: CASSYMAGTGNEQFF.

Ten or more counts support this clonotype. The CDR3 DNA sequence: TGTGCCAGCAGTTTCCCCCCGACCGGGACTAGCGGGAGGGCAAGCTCCTACGAGCAGTACTTC. Protein product: CASSFPPTGTSGRASSYEQYF. This chain connects TRBV28 to TRBJ2-7, with TRBD2 matching 16 bases. Unmatched junction bases numbered 14, after V lost 3 bases and J lost 0 bases. The CDR3 is 21 residues long. In germline, CDR1 is MDHEN, CDR2 SYDVKM.

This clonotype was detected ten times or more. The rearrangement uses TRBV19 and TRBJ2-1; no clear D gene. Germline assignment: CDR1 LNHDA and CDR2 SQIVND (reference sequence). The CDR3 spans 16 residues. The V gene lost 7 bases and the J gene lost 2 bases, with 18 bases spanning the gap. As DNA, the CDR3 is TGTGCCAGTACCCTTGGCATAACCCCCACCTACAATGAGCAGTTCTTC. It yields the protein CASTLGITPTYNEQFF. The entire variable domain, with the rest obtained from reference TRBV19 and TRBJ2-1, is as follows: DGGITQSPKYLFRKEGQNVTLSCEQNLNHDAMYWYRQDPGQGLRLIYYSQIVNDFQKGDIAEGYSVSREKKESFPLTVTSAQKNPTAFYLCASTLGITPTYNEQFFGPGTRLTVL.

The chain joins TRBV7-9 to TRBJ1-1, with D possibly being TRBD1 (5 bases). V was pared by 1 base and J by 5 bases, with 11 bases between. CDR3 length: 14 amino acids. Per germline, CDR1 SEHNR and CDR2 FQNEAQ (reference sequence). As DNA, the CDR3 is TGTGCCAGCAGCTTAGAGGGGCTGGGGACTGAAGCTTTCTTT. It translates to CASSLEGLGTEAFF.

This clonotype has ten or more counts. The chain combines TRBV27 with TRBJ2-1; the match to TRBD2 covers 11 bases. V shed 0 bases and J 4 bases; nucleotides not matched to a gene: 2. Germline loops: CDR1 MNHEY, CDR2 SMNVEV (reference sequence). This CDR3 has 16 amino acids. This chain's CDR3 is CASSLSLAGGYNEQFF. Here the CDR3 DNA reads TGTGCCAGCAGTTTATCCCTAGCGGGAGGATACAATGAGCAGTTCTTC.

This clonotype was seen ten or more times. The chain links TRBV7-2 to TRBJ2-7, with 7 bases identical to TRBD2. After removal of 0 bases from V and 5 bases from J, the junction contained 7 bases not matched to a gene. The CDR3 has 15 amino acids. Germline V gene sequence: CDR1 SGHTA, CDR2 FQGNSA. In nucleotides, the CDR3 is TGTGCCAGCAGCTTAGCGGGACTACTCGGAGACGAGCAGTACTTC. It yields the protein CASSLAGLLGDEQYF.

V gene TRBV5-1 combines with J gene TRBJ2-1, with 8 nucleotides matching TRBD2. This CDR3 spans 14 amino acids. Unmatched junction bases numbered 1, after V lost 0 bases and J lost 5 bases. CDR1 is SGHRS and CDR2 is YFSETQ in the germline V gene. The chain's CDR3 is CASSLGAGDNEQFF. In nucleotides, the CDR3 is TGCGCCAGCAGCTTGGGAGCGGGGGACAATGAGCAGTTCTTC.